This TCR beta chain was profiled in a study of T cell repertoires in cytomegalovirus infection. The study, taken as a whole, reports: There were carriers of CMV plus the relevant HLA, and cumulative public TCR beta family frequency identified them. The ex vivo response was dominated by HLA-C-restricted CMV-specific TCR beta clonotypes.

TCRdb independently ran MiXCR on the reads; one entry per CDR3 protein. The data hold approximately 750,000 distinct CDR3 sequences, with about a third observed a single time. Regarding this clonotype: Antigen: not known.

Trimming cost V 2 bases and J 6 bases; bases outside gene matches: 5. This CDR3 has 16 amino acids. Sequencing was carried out using PBMCs. This clonotype was sampled from a human donor in good health (CMV status not recorded). Some clones in this sample may be carry-over from other donors' samples. This rearrangement joins TRBV12-3 or TRBV12-4 to TRBJ1-4, with 11 positions matching TRBD1. CDR3 DNA: TGTGCCAGCAGTTTAAGGACAGGGGGCGCTTATGAAAAACTGTTTTTT. Translating it yields CASSLRTGGAYEKLFF.